Below, one T cell receptor beta chain is given with its context. PCR primers comprised 60 Vbeta and 13 Jbeta primers. The table came from immunoSEQ multiplex PCR; TCRdb's copy has only in-frame clones and leaves some out. The sample comprises some 150,000 clones, roughly two thirds of which are singletons, and approximately 2.5% rests with the top ten. CDR1 and CDR2 (germline): SQVTM, ANQGSEA. V lost 7 bases and J lost 7; bases outside the gene matches: 8. The CDR3 totals 14 residues. The data were obtained in a study of cytomegalovirus exposure and HLA in healthy donors. Source material: PBMCs. J is TRBJ1-6 and V is TRBV29-1; TRBD1 matches at 9 bases. The receptor's source is a woman younger than 45 in good health and CMV-seronegative. The CDR3 here is CSAYGTGSNSPLHF. For the CDR3, the DNA is TGCAGCGCCTATGGGACAGGGAGCAATTCACCCCTCCACTTT.